This TCR beta chain was observed in a study of shared clonotypes between healthy human individuals. Whole-study findings and limits: The four-donor shared clonotypes exceeded non-shared clonotypes in generation probability, with non-shared ones scoring lower. Represented diversity (both genetic and exposure-history) was limited by the small number of donors.

The germline V gene encodes CDR1 SGHKS and CDR2 YYEKEE (reference sequence). The CDR3 covers 16 residues. Unmatched junction bases numbered 7, after V lost 4 bases and J lost 1 base. Deep-level assay runs were performed. Assay used: immunoSEQ multiplex PCR; TCRdb lists only in-frame clones, some missing. The sample contains more than 550,000 clones, about 91% of which appear only once. On this clone itself: The antigen is unknown.

CD45RO-negative cells were positively selected for CCR7, leaving out terminally differentiated effector memory CD45RA+ cells. This clonotype was sampled from a man aged 25 to 40 in good health. The genes are TRBV5-5 and TRBJ2-2; 7 bases map to TRBD2. The sequenced sample consisted of naive CD8+ T cells sorted from blood. Here the CDR3 reads CASSHRGGGNTGELFF. In DNA form, the CDR3 reads TGTGCCAGCAGCCACCGCGGGGGAGGGAACACCGGGGAGCTGTTTTTT.